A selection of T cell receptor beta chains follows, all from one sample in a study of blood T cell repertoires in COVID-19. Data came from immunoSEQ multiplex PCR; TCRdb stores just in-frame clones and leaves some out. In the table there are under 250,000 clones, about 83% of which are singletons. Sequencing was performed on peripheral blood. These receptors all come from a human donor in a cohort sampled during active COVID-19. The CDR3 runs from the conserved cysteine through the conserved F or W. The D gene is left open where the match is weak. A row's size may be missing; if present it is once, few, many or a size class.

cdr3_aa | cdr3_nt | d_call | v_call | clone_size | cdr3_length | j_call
CATSDSGQGFYNEQFF | TGTGCCACCAGTGACTCGGGACAGGGGTTCTACAATGAGCAGTTCTTC | TRBD1 | TRBV24-1 | NA | 16 | TRBJ2-1
CASSQERLAYHEQYF | TGTGCCAGCAGCCAAGAGAGGCTAGCGTACCACGAGCAGTACTTC | NA | TRBV3-1/TRBV3-2 | NA | 15 | TRBJ2-7
CATSDSLDRGQAFF | TGTGCCACCAGTGATTCCCTGGACAGGGGTCAAGCTTTCTTT | TRBD1 | TRBV24-1 | few | 14 | TRBJ1-1
CASSLGGYPPNEQFF | TGTGCCAGCAGTTTGGGGGGTTACCCTCCCAATGAGCAGTTCTTC | NA | TRBV6-6 | NA | 15 | TRBJ2-1
CSVGGPNQPQHF | TGCAGCGTGGGGGGACCCAATCAGCCCCAGCATTTT | NA | TRBV29-1 | NA | 12 | TRBJ1-5
CASSSGVGGGYTF | TGTGCCAGCAGTTCCGGGGTCGGGGGGGGCTACACCTTC | NA | TRBV12-3/TRBV12-4 | once | 13 | TRBJ1-2
CASSLQGLAGGPHTQYF | TGTGCCAGCAGTCTGCAAGGACTAGCGGGAGGGCCGCATACGCAGTATTTT | TRBD2 | TRBV2 | few | 17 | TRBJ2-3
CASSLGQGDYGYTF | TGCGCCAGCAGCCTGGGGCAGGGGGACTATGGCTACACCTTC | TRBD1 | TRBV4-1 | NA | 14 | TRBJ1-2
CASSLDSHGELFF | TGCGCCAGCAGCTTGGACAGCCACGGGGAGCTGTTTTTT | NA | TRBV5-1 | NA | 13 | TRBJ2-2
CASSPGGRGNTIYF | TGTGCCAGCAGCCCCGGGGGGCGCGGAAACACCATATATTTT | NA | TRBV9 | NA | 14 | TRBJ1-3
CSASRGASHGYTF | TGCAGTGCTAGTCGGGGGGCTTCTCATGGCTACACCTTC | NA | TRBV20-1 | NA | 13 | TRBJ1-2
CASSPGTGRNTEAFF | TGTGCCAGCTCACCCGGGACAGGGAGGAACACTGAAGCTTTCTTT | TRBD1 | TRBV18 | NA | 15 | TRBJ1-1
CASSDRVNTDTQYF | TGCGCCAGCAGTGACAGGGTGAACACAGATACGCAGTATTTT | NA | TRBV10-1 | NA | 14 | TRBJ2-3
CAWSPSGHRYGYTF | TGTGCCTGGAGTCCCTCGGGACATCGCTATGGCTACACCTTC | NA | TRBV30 | NA | 14 | TRBJ1-2
CASALSHAGANVLTF | TGTGCCAGCGCCCTAAGTCACGCTGGGGCCAACGTCCTGACTTTC | NA | TRBV7-2 | NA | 15 | TRBJ2-6
CASSPRDYGYTF | TGCGCCAGCAGCCCGCGGGACTATGGCTACACCTTC | NA | TRBV5-1 | few | 12 | TRBJ1-2
CASSSPGTGIYEQYF | TGCGCCAGCAGCAGTCCCGGGACAGGGATTTACGAGCAGTACTTC | TRBD1 | TRBV5-1 | NA | 15 | TRBJ2-7
CASSLQSGVYNEQFF | TGTGCCAGCAGCTTACAGAGCGGGGTTTACAATGAGCAGTTCTTC | TRBD2 | TRBV11-3 | NA | 15 | TRBJ2-1
CASSWGSQGGQETQYF | TGCGCCAGCAGCTGGGGGTCCCAGGGGGGACAAGAGACCCAGTACTTC | NA | TRBV5-1 | NA | 16 | TRBJ2-5
CSVDQAGATGELFF | TGCAGCGTTGATCAGGCGGGAGCCACCGGGGAGCTGTTTTTT | TRBD2 | TRBV29-1 | NA | 14 | TRBJ2-2
CASSLDLVEGGENEQFF | TGTGCCAGCAGCTTAGATTTGGTGGAGGGAGGAGAGAATGAGCAGTTCTTC | NA | TRBV11-3 | NA | 17 | TRBJ2-1
CASSRGPTKRADTQYF | TGTGCCAGCTCACGGGGACCAACCAAGCGGGCAGATACGCAGTATTTT | NA | TRBV18 | NA | 16 | TRBJ2-3